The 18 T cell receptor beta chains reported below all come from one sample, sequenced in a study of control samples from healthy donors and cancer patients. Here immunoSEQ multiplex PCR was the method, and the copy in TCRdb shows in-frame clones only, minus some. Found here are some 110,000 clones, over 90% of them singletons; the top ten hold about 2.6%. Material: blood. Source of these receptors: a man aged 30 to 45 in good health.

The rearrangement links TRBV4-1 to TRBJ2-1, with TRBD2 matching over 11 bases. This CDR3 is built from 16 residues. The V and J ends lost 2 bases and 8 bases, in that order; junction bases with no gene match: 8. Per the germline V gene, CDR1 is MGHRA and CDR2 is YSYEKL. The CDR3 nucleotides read TGCGCCAGCAGCCAACCTAGCGGGGGGCCGTCGGATGAGCAGTTCTTC. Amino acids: CASSQPSGGPSDEQFF.

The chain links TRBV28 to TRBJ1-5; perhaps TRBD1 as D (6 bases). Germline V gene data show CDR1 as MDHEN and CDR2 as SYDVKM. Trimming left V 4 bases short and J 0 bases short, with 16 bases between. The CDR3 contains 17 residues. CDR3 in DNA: TGTGCCAGCAGTTACGCGAAGGGGGGGTTTAGCAATCAGCCCCAGCATTTT. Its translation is CASSYAKGGFSNQPQHF.

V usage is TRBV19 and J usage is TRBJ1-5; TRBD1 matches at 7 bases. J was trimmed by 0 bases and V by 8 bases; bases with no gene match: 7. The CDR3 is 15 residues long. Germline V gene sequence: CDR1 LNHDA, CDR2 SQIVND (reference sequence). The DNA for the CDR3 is TGTGCCAGTTTACAGGGGCGTCATAGCAATCAGCCCCAGCATTTT. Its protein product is CASLQGRHSNQPQHF.

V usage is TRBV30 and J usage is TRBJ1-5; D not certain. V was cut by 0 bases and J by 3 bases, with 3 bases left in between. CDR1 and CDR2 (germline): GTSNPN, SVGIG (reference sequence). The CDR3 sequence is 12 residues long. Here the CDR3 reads CAWSVNNQPQHF. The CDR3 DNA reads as TGTGCCTGGAGTGTCAACAATCAGCCCCAGCATTTT.

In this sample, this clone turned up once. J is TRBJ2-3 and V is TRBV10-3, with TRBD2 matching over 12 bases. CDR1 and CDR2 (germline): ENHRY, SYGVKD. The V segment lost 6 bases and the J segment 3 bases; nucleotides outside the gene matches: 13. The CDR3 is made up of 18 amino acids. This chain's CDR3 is CAIRPEASGGAGTDTQYF. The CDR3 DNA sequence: TGTGCCATCAGGCCCGAGGCTAGCGGGGGGGCAGGGACAGATACGCAGTATTTT.

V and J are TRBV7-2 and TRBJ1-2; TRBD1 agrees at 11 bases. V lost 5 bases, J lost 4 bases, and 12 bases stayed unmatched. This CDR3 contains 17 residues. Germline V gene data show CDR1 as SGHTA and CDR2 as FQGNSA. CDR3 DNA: TGTGCCAGCAGCACGATAACCGGGACAGGGGGTAGCTATGGCTACACCTTC. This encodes CASSTITGTGGSYGYTF.

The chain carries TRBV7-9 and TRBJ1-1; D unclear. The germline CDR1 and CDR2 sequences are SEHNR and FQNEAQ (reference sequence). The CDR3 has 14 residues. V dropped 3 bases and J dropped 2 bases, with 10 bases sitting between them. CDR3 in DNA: TGTGCCAGCAGCTTGCGAGGTCAAAACACTGAAGCTTTCTTT. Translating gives CASSLRGQNTEAFF.

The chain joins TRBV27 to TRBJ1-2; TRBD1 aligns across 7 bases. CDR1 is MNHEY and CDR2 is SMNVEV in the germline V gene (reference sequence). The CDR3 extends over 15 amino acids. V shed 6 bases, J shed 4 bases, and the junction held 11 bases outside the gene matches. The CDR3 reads CASRPSRGPLYGYTF. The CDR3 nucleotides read TGTGCCAGCAGACCAAGTAGGGGGCCCCTCTATGGCTACACCTTC.

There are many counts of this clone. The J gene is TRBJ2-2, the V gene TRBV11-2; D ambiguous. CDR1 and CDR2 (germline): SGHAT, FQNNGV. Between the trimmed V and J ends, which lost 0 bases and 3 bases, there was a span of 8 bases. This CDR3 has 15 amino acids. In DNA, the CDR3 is TGTGCCAGCAGCTTAGATAAAGGATACACCGGGGAGCTGTTTTTT. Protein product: CASSLDKGYTGELFF.

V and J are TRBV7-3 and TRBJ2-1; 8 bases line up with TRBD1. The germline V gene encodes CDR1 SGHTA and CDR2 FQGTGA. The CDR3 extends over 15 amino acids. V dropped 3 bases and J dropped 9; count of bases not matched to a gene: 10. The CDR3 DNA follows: TGTGCCAGCAGCTTCGGACAGGGCGGGGTCGGTGAGCAGTTCTTC. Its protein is CASSFGQGGVGEQFF.

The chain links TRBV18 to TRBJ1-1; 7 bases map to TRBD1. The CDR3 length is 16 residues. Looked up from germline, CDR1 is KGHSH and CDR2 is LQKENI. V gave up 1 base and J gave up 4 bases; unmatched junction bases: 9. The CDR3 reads CASSPLTGEEGTEAFF. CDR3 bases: TGTGCCAGCTCACCACTAACAGGGGAGGAGGGCACTGAAGCTTTCTTT. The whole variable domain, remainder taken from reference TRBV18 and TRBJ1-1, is NAGVMQNPRHLVRRRGQEARLRCSPMKGHSHVYWYRQLPEEGLKFMVYLQKENIIDESGMPKERFSAEFPKEGPSILRIQQVVRGDSAAYFCASSPLTGEEGTEAFFGQGTRLTVV.

In nucleotides, the CDR3 is TGTGCCAGCAGTGAAGAGATAAACACTGAAGCTTTCTTT. It codes for CASSEEINTEAFF. J is TRBJ1-1 and V is TRBV2; D gene unclear. CDR1 and CDR2 (germline): SNHLY, FYNNEI. The V end was cut by 1 base, the J end by 2 bases, with 5 bases between. The length of the CDR3 is 13 residues.

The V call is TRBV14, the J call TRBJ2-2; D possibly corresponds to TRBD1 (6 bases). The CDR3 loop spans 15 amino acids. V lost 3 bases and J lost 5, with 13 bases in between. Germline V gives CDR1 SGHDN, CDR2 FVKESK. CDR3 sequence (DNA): TGTGCCAGCAGCCAGGGCAGGGGAAGGACCGGGGAGCTGTTTTTT. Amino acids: CASSQGRGRTGELFF.

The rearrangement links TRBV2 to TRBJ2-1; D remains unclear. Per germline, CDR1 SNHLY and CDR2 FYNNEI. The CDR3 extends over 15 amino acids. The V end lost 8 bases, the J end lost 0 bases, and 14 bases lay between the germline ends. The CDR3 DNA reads TGTGCCAGCGACGAACTACTGAGCTCCTACAATGAGCAGTTCTTC. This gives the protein CASDELLSSYNEQFF.

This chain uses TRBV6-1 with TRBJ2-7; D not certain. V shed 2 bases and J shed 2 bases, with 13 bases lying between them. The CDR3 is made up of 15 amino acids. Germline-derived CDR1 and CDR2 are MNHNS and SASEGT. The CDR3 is CASSEFMRTPYEQYV. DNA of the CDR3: TGTGCCAGCAGTGAATTCATGCGGACCCCCTACGAGCAGTACGTC.

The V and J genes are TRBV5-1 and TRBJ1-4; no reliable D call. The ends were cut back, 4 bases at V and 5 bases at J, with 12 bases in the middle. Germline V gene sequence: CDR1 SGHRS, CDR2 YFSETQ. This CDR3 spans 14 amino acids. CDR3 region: CASSTWTGNEKLFF. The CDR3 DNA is TGCGCCAGCAGCACATGGACGGGAAATGAAAAACTGTTTTTT.

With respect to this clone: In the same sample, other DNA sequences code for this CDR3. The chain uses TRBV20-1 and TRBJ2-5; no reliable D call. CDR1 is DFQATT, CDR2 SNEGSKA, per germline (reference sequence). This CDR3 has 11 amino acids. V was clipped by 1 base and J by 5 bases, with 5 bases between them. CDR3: CSARVVETQYF. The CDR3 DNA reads TGCAGTGCTAGAGTTGTGGAGACCCAGTACTTC.

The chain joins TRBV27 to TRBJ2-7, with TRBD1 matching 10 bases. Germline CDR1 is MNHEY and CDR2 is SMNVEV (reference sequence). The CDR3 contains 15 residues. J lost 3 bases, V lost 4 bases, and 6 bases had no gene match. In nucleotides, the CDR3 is TGTGCCAGCAGTTCCCGGGACAGGGGCATCTACGAGCAGTACTTC. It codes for CASSSRDRGIYEQYF.